This T cell receptor beta chain was obtained from a study of shared clonotypes between healthy human individuals. Worth noting for this clone: Antigen specificity is unknown.

Profiling relied on immunoSEQ multiplex PCR, and the TCRdb table lists in-frame clones only, not all of them. The sample contains about 2.1 million clones, about 93% of which appear only once. Naivety among CD8 cells was defined by CD45RO negativity and positive CCR7 selection, thereby excluding terminally differentiated effector memory CD45RA+ cells. Whole-study results and caveats: Relative to clonotypes present in all four donors, those not shared had lower generation probabilities. It was expected that sequencing depth would affect clonotype sharing among donors. Apart from blood, nothing was sampled; tissue repertoires likely differ. Rarefaction revealed incomplete sorted-subset sequencing despite large depth.

The trim removed 7 bases at V and 4 bases at J, leaving 5 bases unmatched. The germline gives CDR1 PRHDT, CDR2 FYEKMQ (reference sequence). This CDR3 has 14 amino acids. Sequenced material: naive CD8+ T cells from PBMCs. The chain carries TRBV13 and TRBJ2-2; TRBD2 aligns across 8 bases. The receptor comes from a man between 18 and 29 years old in good health. Some clones in this sample may be carry-over from other donors' samples. In DNA, the CDR3 is TGTGCCAGCAAGGCGGGGGGTACCACCGGGGAGCTGTTTTTT. Translating it yields CASKAGGTTGELFF.